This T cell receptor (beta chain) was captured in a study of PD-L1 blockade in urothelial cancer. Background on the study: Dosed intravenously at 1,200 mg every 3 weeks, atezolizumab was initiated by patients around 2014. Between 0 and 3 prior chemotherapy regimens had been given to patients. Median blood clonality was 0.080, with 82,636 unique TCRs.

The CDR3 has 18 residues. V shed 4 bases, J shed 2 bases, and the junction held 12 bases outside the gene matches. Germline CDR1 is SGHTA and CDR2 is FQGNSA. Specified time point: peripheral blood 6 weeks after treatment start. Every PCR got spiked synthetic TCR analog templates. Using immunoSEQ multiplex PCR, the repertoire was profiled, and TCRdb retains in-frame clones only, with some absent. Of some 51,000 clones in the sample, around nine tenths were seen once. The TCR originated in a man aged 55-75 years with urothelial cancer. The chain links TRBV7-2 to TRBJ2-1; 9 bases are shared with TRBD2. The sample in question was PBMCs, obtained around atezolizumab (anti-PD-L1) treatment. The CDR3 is CASSSNPSGIQAYNEQFF. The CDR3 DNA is TGTGCCAGCAGCTCCAACCCTAGCGGGATACAGGCCTACAATGAGCAGTTCTTC.